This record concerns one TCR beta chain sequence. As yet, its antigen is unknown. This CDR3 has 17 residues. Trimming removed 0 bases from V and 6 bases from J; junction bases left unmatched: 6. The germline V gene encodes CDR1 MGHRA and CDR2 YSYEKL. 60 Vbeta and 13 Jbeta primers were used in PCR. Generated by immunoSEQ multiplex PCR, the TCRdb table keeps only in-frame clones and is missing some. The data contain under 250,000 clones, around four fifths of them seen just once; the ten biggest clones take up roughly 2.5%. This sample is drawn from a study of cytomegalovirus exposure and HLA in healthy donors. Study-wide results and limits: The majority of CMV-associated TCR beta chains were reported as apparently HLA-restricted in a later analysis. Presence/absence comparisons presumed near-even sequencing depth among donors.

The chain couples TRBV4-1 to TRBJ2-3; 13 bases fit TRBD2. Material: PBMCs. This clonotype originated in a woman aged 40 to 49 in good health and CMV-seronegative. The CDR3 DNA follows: TGCGCCAGCAGCCAAGATTGGGGGACTAGCGGGACGGATACGCAGTATTTT. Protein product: CASSQDWGTSGTDTQYF.